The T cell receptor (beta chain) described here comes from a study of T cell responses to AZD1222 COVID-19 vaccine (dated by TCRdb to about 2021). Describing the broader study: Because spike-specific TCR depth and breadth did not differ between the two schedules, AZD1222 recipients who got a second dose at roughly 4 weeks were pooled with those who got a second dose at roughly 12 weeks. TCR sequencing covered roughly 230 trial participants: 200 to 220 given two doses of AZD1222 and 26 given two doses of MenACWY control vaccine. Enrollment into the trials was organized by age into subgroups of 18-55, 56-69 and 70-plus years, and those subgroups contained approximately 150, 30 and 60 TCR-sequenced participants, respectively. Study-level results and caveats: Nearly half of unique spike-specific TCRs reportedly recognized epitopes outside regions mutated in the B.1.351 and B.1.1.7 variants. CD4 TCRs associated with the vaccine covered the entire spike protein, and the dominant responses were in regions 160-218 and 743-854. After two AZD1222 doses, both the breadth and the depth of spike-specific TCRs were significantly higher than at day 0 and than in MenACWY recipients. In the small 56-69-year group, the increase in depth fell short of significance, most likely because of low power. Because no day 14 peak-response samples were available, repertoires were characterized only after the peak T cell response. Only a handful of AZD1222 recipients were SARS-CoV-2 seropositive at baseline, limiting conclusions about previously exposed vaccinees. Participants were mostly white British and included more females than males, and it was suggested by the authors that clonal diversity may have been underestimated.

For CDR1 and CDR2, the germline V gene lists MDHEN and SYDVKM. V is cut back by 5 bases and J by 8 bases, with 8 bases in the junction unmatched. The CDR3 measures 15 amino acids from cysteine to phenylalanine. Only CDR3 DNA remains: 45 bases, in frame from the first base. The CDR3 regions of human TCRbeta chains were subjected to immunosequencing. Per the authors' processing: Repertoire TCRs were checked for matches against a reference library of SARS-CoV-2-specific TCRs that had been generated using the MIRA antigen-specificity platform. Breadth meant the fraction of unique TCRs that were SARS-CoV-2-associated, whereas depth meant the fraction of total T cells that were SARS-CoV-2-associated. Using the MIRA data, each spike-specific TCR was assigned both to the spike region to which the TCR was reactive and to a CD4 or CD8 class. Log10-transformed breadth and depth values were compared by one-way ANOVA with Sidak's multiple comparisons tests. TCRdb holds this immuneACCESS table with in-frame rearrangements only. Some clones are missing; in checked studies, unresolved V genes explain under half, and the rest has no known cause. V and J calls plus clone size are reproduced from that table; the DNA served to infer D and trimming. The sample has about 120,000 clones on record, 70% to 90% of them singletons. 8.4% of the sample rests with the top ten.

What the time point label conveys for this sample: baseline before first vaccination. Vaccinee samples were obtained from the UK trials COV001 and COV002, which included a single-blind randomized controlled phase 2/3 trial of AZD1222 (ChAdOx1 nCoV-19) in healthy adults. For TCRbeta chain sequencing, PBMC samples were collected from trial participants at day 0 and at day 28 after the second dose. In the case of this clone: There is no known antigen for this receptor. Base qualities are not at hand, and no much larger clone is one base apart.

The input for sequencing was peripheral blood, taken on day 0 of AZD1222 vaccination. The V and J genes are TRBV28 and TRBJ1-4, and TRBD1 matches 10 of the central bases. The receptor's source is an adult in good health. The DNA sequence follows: TGTGCCAGCAGTACCCCGGGACAGGGGAGGGAAAAACTGTTTTTT. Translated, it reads CASSTPGQGREKLFF. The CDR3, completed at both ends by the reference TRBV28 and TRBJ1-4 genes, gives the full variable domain DVKVTQSSRYLVKRTGEKVFLECVQDMDHENMFWYRQDPGLGLRLIYFSYDVKMKEKGDIPEGYSVSREKKERFSLILESASTNQTSMYLCASSTPGQGREKLFFGSGTQLSVL.